Listed here is a single TCR beta chain. The target of this receptor is not known. No base-level quality is on record; no much larger clone is a single base apart. The library was prepared using the immunoSEQ multiplex PCR assay. The authors' pipeline ran thus. A statistical classification framework was built for diagnosing cytomegalovirus status from the catalog of TCR beta chain sequences. The clones in this table, taken by TCRdb from immuneACCESS, are in-frame only. Not every clone is retained; where verified, under half of the shortfall comes from an unresolved V gene, and the cause of the rest is unknown. D and trimming were read from the DNA, whereas the V and J calls and clone size are those reported in that table. For this sample there are fewer than 250,000 clones; approximately 88% appear just once. The ten largest make up over 12% of the sample. This sample stems from a study of cytomegalovirus exposure and HLA in healthy donors (dated 2017 in TCRdb). Concerning the study at large: The 700 or so repertoires of the first cohort and the 95 to 150 validation repertoires were produced on the same platform, according to a later analysis. The study aimed to test whether cataloging public T cell receptors could reveal signatures of past pathogen exposure. Along with the roughly 670-subject first cohort, a separate validation cohort of about 110 different subjects was used. High-throughput TCR immunosequencing, statistical association of individual TCRs with disease status, and machine learning were combined to predict cytomegalovirus infection status.

Beyond this particular receptor, the publication reports: The authors suggested that the approach could potentially be generalized to other disease states and immunological phenotypes. Across donors, most TCR sequences were observed very rarely, whereas some public TCRs were present in many individuals. A later analysis had no HLA typing for the validation cohort, so co-occurrence there was scored across all 110 or so repertoires. Subsequent analysis determined that TCRs grouped into clusters in the first cohort also showed a tendency toward co-occurrence across the 120 validation repertoires, and 94% of cluster scores exceeded 0. Three of the identified cytomegalovirus-associated TCR beta chains were confirmed in vitro to be specific for cytomegalovirus antigens. In the study, 150 to 200 TCR beta chains were listed as associated with cytomegalovirus. Cytomegalovirus status was reported to be diagnosed by the classifier with high specificity and sensitivity in both the original and validation cohorts.

The germline V gene provides CDR1 SNHLY and CDR2 FYNNEI. Trimming accounts for 6 bases at V and 3 bases at J, while the number of junction bases matched to no gene is 6. Taken from cysteine to phenylalanine, the CDR3 has 16 residues. Only the CDR3 part of the read is kept: 48 bases, read in frame from the first base. Separate from the approximately 730-subject first cohort, the validation cohort of roughly 130 subjects was the group to which the donors belonged. This TCR came from a young woman in good health and CMV-seropositive. Sequencing input: PBMCs. This receptor chain uses TRBV2 and TRBJ2-5; TRBD2 lines up with 14 middle nucleotides. The CDR3 here reads CASRGGLAGGKETQYF. The DNA sequence follows: TGTGCCAGCAGGGGAGGACTAGCGGGAGGTAAAGAGACCCAGTACTTC.